This T cell receptor (beta chain) stems from a study of CD8 T cells in Susac syndrome. There are a few counts of this clonotype. The target antigen is unknown. Whole-study findings and limits: The CD4+ T cell repertoire of patients with Susac syndrome showed no detectable clonal expansion.

Negative isolation was used for CD8+ and CD4+ T cells, and FACS enrichment was applied to TEMRA cells. Random hexamers primed reverse transcription of about 0.45 to 1 ug RNA. A multiplex approach, immunoSEQ multiplex PCR, amplified TCR beta CDR3 across 54 Vbeta and 13 Jbeta. TCRdb used MiXCR to reprocess the immunoSEQ multiplex PCR reads, holding one entry per CDR3 protein. The sample has 67,000 or so distinct CDR3 sequences; 93% are singletons. This TCR derives from a human donor with Susac syndrome. The sequencing sample was made of CD4+ T cells from PBMCs.

The CDR3 region has the DNA TGTGCCAGCAGTTATGACGGGACAGGGAGCTCCTACGAGCAGTACTTC. This gives the protein CASSYDGTGSSYEQYF. The chain joins TRBV6-5 to TRBJ2-7; TRBD1 agrees at 9 bases. V lost 3 bases to trimming and J lost 0 bases; unmatched junction nucleotides: 6. The length of the CDR3 is 16 residues. The V gene's germline CDR1 is MNHEY and CDR2 SVGAGI.